These T cell receptor beta chains were read from a single sample in a study of T cell responses to AZD1222 COVID-19 vaccine. Data came from immunoSEQ multiplex PCR; TCRdb stores just in-frame clones and leaves some out. The sample has about 120,000 clones; more than 75% are singletons. The sample here was peripheral blood, taken on day 0 of AZD1222 vaccination. The receptors here all came from an adult in good health. Both conserved end residues are part of each CDR3. A D gene is named only where the DNA matches it firmly. Only some rows state a clone size, as once, few, many or a class for expanded clones.

size	V	D	J	DNA	CDR3
-	TRBV6-1	TRBD1	TRBJ2-5	TGTGCCAGCACTGAAGGACAGGGACAAGAGACCCAGTACTTC	CASTEGQGQETQYF
-	TRBV19	-	TRBJ1-5	TGTGCCAGTAGTATCTGGGGGAGCAATCAGCCCCAGCATTTT	CASSIWGSNQPQHF
-	TRBV7-9	-	TRBJ2-7	TGTGCCAGCAGCTTAGCCTCTAACGAGCAGTACTTC	CASSLASNEQYF
-	TRBV5-6	TRBD2	TRBJ2-5	TGTGCCAGCAGCTTGGACCGGGGGGGCCTTAGGGAGACCCAGTACTTC	CASSLDRGGLRETQYF
few	TRBV7-2	-	TRBJ1-2	TGTGCCAGCAGCTTAGGTTACAGTCCCTATGGCTACACCTTC	CASSLGYSPYGYTF
-	TRBV18	TRBD1	TRBJ2-4	TGTGCCAGCTCGCGCGGACAGGAGAAAAACATTCAGTACTTC	CASSRGQEKNIQYF
-	TRBV12-3/TRBV12-4	-	TRBJ1-1	TGTGCCAGCAGCTTCCAGGAGAACACTGAAGCTTTCTTT	CASSFQENTEAFF
-	TRBV4-3	TRBD1	TRBJ1-2	TGCGCCAGCAGCCAAGATATCCCGACAGGGGTTGGCTATGGCTACACCTTC	CASSQDIPTGVGYGYTF
-	TRBV6-1	TRBD1	TRBJ1-2	TGTGCCAGCAGTGAATGGGGACAGGGTACCACCCCGGGCTACACCTTC	CASSEWGQGTTPGYTF
-	TRBV7-8	-	TRBJ1-5	TGTGCCAGCAGCTTAGGGGGGGACCAGCCCCAGCATTTT	CASSLGGDQPQHF
-	TRBV9	-	TRBJ1-5	TGTGCCAGCAGCGTAGGGCAGGGGCCTAATCAGCCCCAGCATTTT	CASSVGQGPNQPQHF
-	TRBV29-1	TRBD1	TRBJ1-1	TGCAGCGCCCGTCGGACAGGAGGGCTGAACACTGAAGCTTTCTTT	CSARRTGGLNTEAFF
-	TRBV5-1	TRBD1	TRBJ1-1	TGCGCCAGCAGGCGGACAGGGAACACTGAAGCTTTCTTT	CASRRTGNTEAFF
-	TRBV28	TRBD1	TRBJ1-1	TGTGCCAGCAGGACACAGGGGGCGGGGTTGAACACTGAAGCTTTCTTT	CASRTQGAGLNTEAFF
-	TRBV11-2	-	TRBJ1-1	TGTGCCAGCAGCTTAGACGTGGGGGGGAGCACTGAAGCTTTCTTT	CASSLDVGGSTEAFF
-	TRBV15	-	TRBJ2-4	TGTGCCACCAGCAGAGAGTGGCAGGGATTAAACATTCAGTACTTC	CATSREWQGLNIQYF
-	TRBV7-9	-	TRBJ1-1	TGTGCCAGCAGCCATGATAGGGGAACTACGAACACTGAAGCTTTCTTT	CASSHDRGTTNTEAFF
-	TRBV7-8	-	TRBJ1-5	TGTGCCAGCAGCTTAAGGGGTATTGGGAATCAGCCCCAGCATTTT	CASSLRGIGNQPQHF
-	TRBV9	TRBD2	TRBJ2-5	TGTGCCAGCAGCGCCTTGACTAGCGGGGGGTCACAAGAGACCCAGTACTTC	CASSALTSGGSQETQYF
-	TRBV15	-	TRBJ2-6	TGTGCCACCAGCAGCTTAATGCAGGAGTCATACTCTGGGGCCAACGTCCTGACTTTC	CATSSLMQESYSGANVLTF
-	TRBV7-6	TRBD1	TRBJ1-5	TGTGCCAGCAGCTTAACGGACAGGGAATCCCAGCCCCAGCATTTT	CASSLTDRESQPQHF
-	TRBV12-3/TRBV12-4	-	TRBJ1-2	TGTGCCAGCAGTCCGGACAGTAACTATGGCTACACCTTC	CASSPDSNYGYTF
-	TRBV10-2	TRBD1	TRBJ2-7	TGCGCCAGCAGTGAGGGGACAGGGGTCGAGCAGTACTTC	CASSEGTGVEQYF
-	TRBV9	-	TRBJ2-7	TGTGCCAGTTACGAGCAGTACTTC	CASYEQYF
-	TRBV19	-	TRBJ1-4	TGTGCCAGTATTGAGAGGACTCCTGGGGAAAAACTGTTTTTT	CASIERTPGEKLFF
-	TRBV2	-	TRBJ1-2	TGTGCCAGCAGTGAAGGTACAGGGAATGCGTATGGCTACACCTTC	CASSEGTGNAYGYTF